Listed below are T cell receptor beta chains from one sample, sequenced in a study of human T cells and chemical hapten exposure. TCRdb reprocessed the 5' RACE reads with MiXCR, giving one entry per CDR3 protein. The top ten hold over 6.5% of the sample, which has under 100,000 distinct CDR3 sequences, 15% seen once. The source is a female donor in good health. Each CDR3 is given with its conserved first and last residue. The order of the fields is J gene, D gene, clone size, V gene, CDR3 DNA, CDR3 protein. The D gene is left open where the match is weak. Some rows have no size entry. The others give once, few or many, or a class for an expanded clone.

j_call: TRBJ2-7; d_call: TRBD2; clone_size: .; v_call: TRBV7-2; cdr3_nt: TGTGCCAGCAGCTTAGTAGCGGGGGGTTTGGGCGAGCAGTACTTC; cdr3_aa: CASSLVAGGLGEQYF
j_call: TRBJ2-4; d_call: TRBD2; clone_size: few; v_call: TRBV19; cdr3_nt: TGTGCCAGTAAGTCAGCGGGAGTTGACGGAAACATTCAGTACTTC; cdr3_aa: CASKSAGVDGNIQYF
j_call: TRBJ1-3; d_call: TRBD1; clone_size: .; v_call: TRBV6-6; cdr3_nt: TGTGCCAGCAGTTACTCTGAGGACAGGGTGTGGGACACCATATATTTT; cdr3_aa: CASSYSEDRVWDTIYF
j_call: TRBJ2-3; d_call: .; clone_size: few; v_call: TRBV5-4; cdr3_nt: TGTGCCAGCAGCTCGTTTGGGACAGATACGCAGTATTTT; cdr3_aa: CASSSFGTDTQYF
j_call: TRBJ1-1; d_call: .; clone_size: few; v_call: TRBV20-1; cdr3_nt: TGCAGTGCCACGCCCATGGCCAGGGGATACACTGAAGCTTTCTTT; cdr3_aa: CSATPMARGYTEAFF
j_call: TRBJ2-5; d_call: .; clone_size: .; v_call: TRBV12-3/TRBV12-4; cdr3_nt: TGTGCCAGCAGTTGTGGAGGGACCCAGTACTTC; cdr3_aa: CASSCGGTQYF
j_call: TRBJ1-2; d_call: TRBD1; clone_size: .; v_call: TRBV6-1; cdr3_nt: TGTGCCAGCAGGATACTTTGGGACAGGGGTGAAGATGGCTACACCTTC; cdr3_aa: CASRILWDRGEDGYTF
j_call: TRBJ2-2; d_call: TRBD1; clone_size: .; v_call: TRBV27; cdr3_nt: TGTGCCAGCAGTCCCCGGGACAGGGTCGAGACCGGGGAGCTGTTTTTT; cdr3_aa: CASSPRDRVETGELFF
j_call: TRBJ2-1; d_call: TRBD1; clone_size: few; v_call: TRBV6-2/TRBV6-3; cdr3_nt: TGTGCCAGCAGTGCGAGACAGGGGAGCTACAATGAGCAGTTCTTC; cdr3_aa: CASSARQGSYNEQFF
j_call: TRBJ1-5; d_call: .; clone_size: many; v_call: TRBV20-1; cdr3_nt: TGCAGTGCTAGGCCAGGAGGGGGGGATCAGCCCCAGCATTTT; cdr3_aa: CSARPGGGDQPQHF
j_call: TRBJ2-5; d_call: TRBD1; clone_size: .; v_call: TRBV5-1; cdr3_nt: TGCGCCAGCAACAGGGACAGACAAGAGACCCAGTACTTC; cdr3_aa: CASNRDRQETQYF
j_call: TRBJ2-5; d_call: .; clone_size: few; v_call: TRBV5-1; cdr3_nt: TGCGCCAGCAGCTTCCGTGAAAGCGGAGCCCAAGAGACCCAGTACTTC; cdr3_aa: CASSFRESGAQETQYF
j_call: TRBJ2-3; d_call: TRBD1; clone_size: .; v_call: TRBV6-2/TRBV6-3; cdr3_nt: TGTGCCAGCAGTCTTCGGGACAGACCCACAGATACGCAGTATTTT; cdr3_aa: CASSLRDRPTDTQYF
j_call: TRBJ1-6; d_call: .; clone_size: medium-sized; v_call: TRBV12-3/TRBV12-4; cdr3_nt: TGTGCCAGCTCGGGGGAAAATTCACCCCTCCACTTT; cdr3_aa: CASSGENSPLHF
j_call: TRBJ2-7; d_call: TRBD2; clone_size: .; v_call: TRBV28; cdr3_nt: TGTGCCAGCAGCCTCCGGGGGGGCTACGAGCAGTACTTC; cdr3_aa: CASSLRGGYEQYF
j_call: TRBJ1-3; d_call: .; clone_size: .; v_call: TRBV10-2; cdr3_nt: TGCGCCAGCAGTGAGTCTCAGGGAAACACCATATATTTT; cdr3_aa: CASSESQGNTIYF
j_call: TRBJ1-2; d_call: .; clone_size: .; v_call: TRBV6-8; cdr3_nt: TGTGCCAGCAGGAGGGGGTCCAACTATGGCTACACCTTC; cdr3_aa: CASRRGSNYGYTF
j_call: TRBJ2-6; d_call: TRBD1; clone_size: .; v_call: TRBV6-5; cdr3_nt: TGTGCCAGCAGCTGGACAGGGTCGGGAGGGGCCAACGTCCTGACTTTC; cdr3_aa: CASSWTGSGGANVLTF
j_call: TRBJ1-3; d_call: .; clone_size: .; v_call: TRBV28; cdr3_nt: TGTGCCAGCAGTCCCCCCCTATCCCACCTCTCTGGAAACACCATATATTTT; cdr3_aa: CASSPPLSHLSGNTIYF
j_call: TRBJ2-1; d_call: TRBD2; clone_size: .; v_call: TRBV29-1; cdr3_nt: TGCAGCGTTGTGTCGTCTAGCGGGAATATTGAGCAGTTCTTC; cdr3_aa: CSVVSSSGNIEQFF
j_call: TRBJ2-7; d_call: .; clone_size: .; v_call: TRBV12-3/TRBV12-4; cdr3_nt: TGTGCCAGCAGTTTACGGCAGGGCGGCGCGCAGTACTTC; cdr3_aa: CASSLRQGGAQYF
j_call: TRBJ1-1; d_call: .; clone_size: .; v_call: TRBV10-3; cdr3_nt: TGTGCCATCAGTCCCACGAGCCTTTTTGCTTTCTTT; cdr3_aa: CAISPTSLFAFF
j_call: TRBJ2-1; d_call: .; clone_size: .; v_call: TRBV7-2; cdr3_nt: TGTGCCAGCAGCGCGATACGATCCTCCTACAATGAGCAGTTCTTC; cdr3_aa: CASSAIRSSYNEQFF
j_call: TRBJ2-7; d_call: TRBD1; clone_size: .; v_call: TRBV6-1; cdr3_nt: TGTGCCAGCAGTGAAGTAGGACAGGGAATCTATCATTCCTACGAGCAGTACTTC; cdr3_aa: CASSEVGQGIYHSYEQYF
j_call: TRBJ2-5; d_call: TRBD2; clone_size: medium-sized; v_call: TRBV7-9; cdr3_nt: TGTGCCAGCAGCTCCCCTGAGCGGGAACAAGAGACCCAGTACTTC; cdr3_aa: CASSSPEREQETQYF
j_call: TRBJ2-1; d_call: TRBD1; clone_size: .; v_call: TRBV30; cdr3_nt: TGTGCCTGGAGGACAGGGGTATACAATGAGCAGTTCTTC; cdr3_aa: CAWRTGVYNEQFF
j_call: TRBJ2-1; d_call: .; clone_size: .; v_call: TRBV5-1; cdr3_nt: TGCGCCAGCAGCTTGGAAACGGGGGGCGATGAGCAGTTCTTC; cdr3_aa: CASSLETGGDEQFF
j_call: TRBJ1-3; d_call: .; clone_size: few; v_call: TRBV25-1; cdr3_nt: TGTGCCAGCAGTGACAACTACGGGGACACCATATATTTT; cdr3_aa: CASSDNYGDTIYF
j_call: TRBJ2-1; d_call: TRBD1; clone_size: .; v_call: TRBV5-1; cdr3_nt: TGCGCCAGCAGCCACGGGACAGTTTACAATGAGCAGTTCTTC; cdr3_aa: CASSHGTVYNEQFF
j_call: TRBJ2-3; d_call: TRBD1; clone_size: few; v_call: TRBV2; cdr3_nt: TGTGCCAGCAGTCGACAGGGAAGCACAGATACGCAGTATTTT; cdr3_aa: CASSRQGSTDTQYF
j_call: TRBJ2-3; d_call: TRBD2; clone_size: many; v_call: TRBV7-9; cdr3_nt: TGTGCCAGCAGCTCCCGCCCGTTGGCTAGCGGGGGGTCCACAGATACGCAGTATTTT; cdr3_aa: CASSSRPLASGGSTDTQYF
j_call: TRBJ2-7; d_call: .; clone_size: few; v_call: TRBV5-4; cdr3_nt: TGTGCCAGCAGCCCAGAGGGGGGGTCCTACGAGCAGTACTTC; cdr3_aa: CASSPEGGSYEQYF
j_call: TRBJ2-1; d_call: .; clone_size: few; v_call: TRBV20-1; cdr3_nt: TGCAGTGCTATAAGGGGCGCGTCCAATGAGCAGTTCTTC; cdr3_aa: CSAIRGASNEQFF
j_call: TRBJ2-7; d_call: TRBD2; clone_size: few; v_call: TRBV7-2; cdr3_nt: TGTGCCAGCAGCTTAGTCGCTAGCGGGGCCACCTACGAGCAGTACTTC; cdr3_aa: CASSLVASGATYEQYF
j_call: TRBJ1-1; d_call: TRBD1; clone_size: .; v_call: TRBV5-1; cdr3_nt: TGCGCCAGCGGGGACAGGGACTACACTGAAGCTTTCTTT; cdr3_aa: CASGDRDYTEAFF
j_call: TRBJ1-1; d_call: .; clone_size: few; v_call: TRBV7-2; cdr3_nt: TGTGCCAGCAGCTTAGAGCAGGGCTGGAACACTGAAGCTTTCTTT; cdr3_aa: CASSLEQGWNTEAFF
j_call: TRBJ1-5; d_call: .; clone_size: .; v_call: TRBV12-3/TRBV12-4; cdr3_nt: TGTGCCAGCAGTTATGGGCAAAGCAATCAGCCCCAGCATTTT; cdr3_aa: CASSYGQSNQPQHF
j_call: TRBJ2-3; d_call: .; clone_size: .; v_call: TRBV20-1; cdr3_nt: TGCAGTGCTAGAGGCTATAACCCCTCAGGCACAGATACGCAGTATTTT; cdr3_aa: CSARGYNPSGTDTQYF
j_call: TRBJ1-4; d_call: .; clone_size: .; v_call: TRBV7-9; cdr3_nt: TGTGCCAGCAGCTTTAGTGACAGGCCAACTAATGAAAAACTGTTTTTT; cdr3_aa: CASSFSDRPTNEKLFF
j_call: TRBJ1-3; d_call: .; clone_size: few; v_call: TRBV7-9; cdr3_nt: TGTGCCAGCAGCTTATCGACAGACTCTGGAAACACCATATATTTT; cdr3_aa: CASSLSTDSGNTIYF
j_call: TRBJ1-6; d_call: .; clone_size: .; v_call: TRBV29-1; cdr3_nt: TGCAGCGTTGGAAGGGACGGTAATTCACCCCTCCACTTT; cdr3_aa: CSVGRDGNSPLHF
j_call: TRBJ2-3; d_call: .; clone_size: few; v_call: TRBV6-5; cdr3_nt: TGTGCCAGCAGTTACATTCGAACAAGAGCGGGTGCGGATACGCAGTATTTT; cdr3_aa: CASSYIRTRAGADTQYF
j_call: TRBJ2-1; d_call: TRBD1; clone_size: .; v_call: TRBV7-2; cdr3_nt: TGTGCCAGCAGCTTACCCGGGACAGGGTACAATGAGCAGTTCTTC; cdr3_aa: CASSLPGTGYNEQFF
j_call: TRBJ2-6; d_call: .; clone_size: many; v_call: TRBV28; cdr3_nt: TGTGCCAGCAGTCTCAGCTCTGGGGCCAACGTCCTGACTTTC; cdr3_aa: CASSLSSGANVLTF
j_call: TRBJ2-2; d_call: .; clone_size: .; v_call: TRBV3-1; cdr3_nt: TGTGCCAGCAGCCAACCCCGCGAGGGCCCCGGGGAGCTGTTTTTT; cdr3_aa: CASSQPREGPGELFF
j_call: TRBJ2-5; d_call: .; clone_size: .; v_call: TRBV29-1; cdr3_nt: TGCAGCGTTGTGTCAGAGACCCAGTACTTC; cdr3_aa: CSVVSETQYF
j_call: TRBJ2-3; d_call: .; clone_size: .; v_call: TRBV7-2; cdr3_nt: TGTGCCAGCGCACAGGGCAGCACAGATACGCAGTATTTT; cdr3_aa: CASAQGSTDTQYF
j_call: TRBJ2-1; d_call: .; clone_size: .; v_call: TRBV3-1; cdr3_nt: TGTGCCAGCAGTTCATGGAGCGGAGCCTCCTACAATGAGCAGTTCTTC; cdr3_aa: CASSSWSGASYNEQFF
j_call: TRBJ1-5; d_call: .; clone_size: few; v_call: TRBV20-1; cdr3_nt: TGCAGTGCTAGAGGCACTCACGAATTCAATCAGCCCCAGCATTTT; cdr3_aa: CSARGTHEFNQPQHF
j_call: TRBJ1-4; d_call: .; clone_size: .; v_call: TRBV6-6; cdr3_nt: TGTGCCAGCAGTCCGACAGGAGGAGAAAAACTGTTTTTT; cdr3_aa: CASSPTGGEKLFF